The rows below give T cell receptor beta chains drawn from one sample of a study of blood T cell repertoires in COVID-19. Profiling relied on immunoSEQ multiplex PCR, and the TCRdb table lists in-frame clones only, not all of them. The sample holds about 280,000 clones, 70% to 90% seen once. Specimen: PBMCs or T cells enriched from blood (not recorded which). These TCRs come from a woman aged 40 to 50 who had recovered from COVID-19. The CDR3 runs from the conserved cysteine through the conserved F or W. Fields, in order: J gene, V gene, D gene, clone size, CDR3 DNA, CDR3 protein. A D gene is named only where the DNA matches it firmly. Size is stated for part of the rows, as once, few or many counts, or as a class when the clone is expanded.

j_call: TRBJ1-1
v_call: TRBV14
d_call: -
clone_size: -
cdr3_nt: TGTGCCAGCAGCCAAGACTTCCCTTACACTGAAGCTTTCTTT
cdr3_aa: CASSQDFPYTEAFF

j_call: TRBJ2-7
v_call: TRBV3-1/TRBV3-2
d_call: -
clone_size: once
cdr3_nt: TGTGCCAGCAGCCAAGATCCCAGTACCTACGAGCAGTACTTC
cdr3_aa: CASSQDPSTYEQYF

j_call: TRBJ2-3
v_call: TRBV28
d_call: -
clone_size: -
cdr3_nt: TGTGCCAGCAGGGGGATGGGGCGGTCTAGCACAGATACGCAGTATTTT
cdr3_aa: CASRGMGRSSTDTQYF

j_call: TRBJ2-1
v_call: TRBV30
d_call: TRBD2
clone_size: -
cdr3_nt: TGTGCCTGGAGTCTAGCGGGAGGGGACAATGAGCAGTTCTTC
cdr3_aa: CAWSLAGGDNEQFF

j_call: TRBJ2-3
v_call: TRBV7-9
d_call: TRBD2
clone_size: -
cdr3_nt: TGTGCCAGCAGCTTAGTTGGTTACCGGGAGGCCAACACAGATACGCAGTATTTT
cdr3_aa: CASSLVGYREANTDTQYF

j_call: TRBJ2-1
v_call: TRBV24-1
d_call: TRBD2
clone_size: -
cdr3_nt: TGTGCCACCAGTGACTTGACTAGCGGGAGGGCCGGGTCCTACAATGAGCAGTTCTTC
cdr3_aa: CATSDLTSGRAGSYNEQFF

j_call: TRBJ2-2
v_call: TRBV7-3
d_call: TRBD2
clone_size: once
cdr3_nt: TGTGCCAGCAGCTTATTCGGCCTAGCGGGGGCGAACACCGGGGAGCTGTTTTTT
cdr3_aa: CASSLFGLAGANTGELFF

j_call: TRBJ2-2
v_call: TRBV7-2
d_call: TRBD1
clone_size: -
cdr3_nt: TGTGCCAGCAGACCCCAAGGGGGCAGGGGCACCGGGGAGCTGTTTTTT
cdr3_aa: CASRPQGGRGTGELFF

j_call: TRBJ2-3
v_call: TRBV2
d_call: -
clone_size: once
cdr3_nt: TGTGCCAGCAACCTCGGGATCACTAGCACAGATACGCAGTATTTT
cdr3_aa: CASNLGITSTDTQYF

j_call: TRBJ2-5
v_call: TRBV18
d_call: -
clone_size: -
cdr3_nt: TGTGCCAGCTCGCCGGGACAAAGCGAGACCCAGTACTTC
cdr3_aa: CASSPGQSETQYF

j_call: TRBJ2-7
v_call: TRBV7-9
d_call: -
clone_size: -
cdr3_nt: TGTGCCAGCAGCCTGGACGGGAACTCCTACGAGCAGTACTTC
cdr3_aa: CASSLDGNSYEQYF

j_call: TRBJ2-5
v_call: TRBV15
d_call: -
clone_size: -
cdr3_nt: TGTGCCACCAACGGGGTTCGCCAAGAGACCCAGTACTTC
cdr3_aa: CATNGVRQETQYF

j_call: TRBJ2-7
v_call: TRBV9
d_call: TRBD1
clone_size: few
cdr3_nt: TGTGCCAGCAGCGTAGATATGACAGGGGTCTACGAGCAGTACTTC
cdr3_aa: CASSVDMTGVYEQYF

j_call: TRBJ1-5
v_call: TRBV7-9
d_call: -
clone_size: -
cdr3_nt: TGTGCCAGCAGCTCCCGCGGGGGACAGCCCCAGCATTTT
cdr3_aa: CASSSRGGQPQHF

j_call: TRBJ2-7
v_call: TRBV10-2
d_call: -
clone_size: -
cdr3_nt: TGCGCCAGCTTTCCGGGTAGAGGCTACGAGCAGTACTTC
cdr3_aa: CASFPGRGYEQYF

j_call: TRBJ2-2
v_call: TRBV5-1
d_call: TRBD1
clone_size: many
cdr3_nt: TGCGCCAGCAGCTTGGGTGGGACAGCGAACACCGGGGAGCTGTTTTTT
cdr3_aa: CASSLGGTANTGELFF

j_call: TRBJ2-7
v_call: TRBV28
d_call: TRBD1
clone_size: -
cdr3_nt: TGTGCCAGCAGGACGGGACAGGGGATGGTCGAGCAGTACTTC
cdr3_aa: CASRTGQGMVEQYF

j_call: TRBJ1-1
v_call: TRBV18
d_call: -
clone_size: -
cdr3_nt: TGTGCCAGCTCACCTATCGGGGATGTGAACACTGAAGCTTTCTTT
cdr3_aa: CASSPIGDVNTEAFF

j_call: TRBJ1-1
v_call: TRBV12-3/TRBV12-4
d_call: -
clone_size: -
cdr3_nt: TGTGCCAGCAGCGGGGGGAACCGACTTGAAGCTTTCTTT
cdr3_aa: CASSGGNRLEAFF